This passage covers 30 T cell receptor beta chains from one sample sequenced in a study of blood T cell repertoires in COVID-19. The method was immunoSEQ multiplex PCR; TCRdb's version includes in-frame clones alone and lacks a portion of them. Among fewer than 45,000 clones, around four fifths were seen once, and the ten largest hold approximately 15%. Sequencing input: peripheral blood. The source is a human donor in a cohort sampled during active COVID-19.

The V gene is TRBV5-4, the J gene TRBJ2-7; 8 bases fit TRBD2. The J segment lost 6 bases and the V segment lost 9 bases, leaving 14 bases of the junction unmatched. The CDR3 spans 14 residues. The germline gives CDR1 SGHNT, CDR2 YYREEE (reference sequence). This CDR3 reads CATVSGGAAGEQYF. The CDR3 DNA reads TGTGCCACCGTCAGCGGGGGCGCCGCTGGCGAGCAGTACTTC.

This chain links TRBV5-1 with TRBJ2-3; 8 bases fit TRBD2. Germline V gene data show CDR1 as SGHRS and CDR2 as YFSETQ. After removal of 1 base from V and 1 base from J, the junction contained 8 bases not matched to a gene. This CDR3 has 17 amino acids. The CDR3 coding sequence is TGCGCCAGCAGCTTGCTCGGGGAAGCGGGGGGCACAGATACGCAGTATTTT. This translates into CASSLLGEAGGTDTQYF.

The genes are TRBV21-1 and TRBJ2-3; the table names TRBD1, a call not compared with the DNA. TRBV21-1 is a listed pseudogene. The CDR3 extends over 20 amino acids. The CDR3 sequence is CASRGGLGQGPRSSTDTQYF. The CDR3 DNA is TGTGCCAGCAGGGGAGGCCTGGGACAGGGACCTCGGTCTAGCACAGATACGCAGTATTTT.

The chain carries TRBV30 and TRBJ2-2, with D tentatively TRBD2 (5 bases). The V gene lost 1 base and the J gene lost 5 bases, with 17 bases spanning the gap. Per the germline V gene, CDR1 is GTSNPN and CDR2 is SVGIG (reference sequence). CDR3 size: 16 residues. This chain's CDR3 is CAWSGGLAYSTGELFF. In DNA, the CDR3 is TGTGCCTGGAGTGGTGGGCTAGCTTATAGTACCGGGGAGCTGTTTTTT.

The V gene is TRBV25-1, the J gene TRBJ2-2; D is unresolved. The CDR3 contains 14 residues. Trimming left V 5 bases short and J 6 bases short, with 13 bases between. Germline V lookup: CDR1 MGHDK, CDR2 SYGVNS. CDR3 nucleotides: TGTGCCAGCAGTATCCATATGGAGTCCGGGGAGCTGTTTTTT. Translated, it gives CASSIHMESGELFF.

This clone was seen only a few times. The chain links TRBV5-1 to TRBJ2-7, with a tentative D call TRBD1 (5 bases). The germline V gene has CDR1 SGHRS and CDR2 YFSETQ. V gave up 3 bases and J gave up 0 bases, with 13 bases separating them. The CDR3 is made up of 15 amino acids. CDR3 DNA sequence: TGCGCCAGCAGCTCCCAGGGAACTATCTCCTACGAGCAGTACTTC. It translates to CASSSQGTISYEQYF.

The V call is TRBV2, the J call TRBJ1-1, with D possibly matching TRBD1 (5 bases). There are 14 residues in the CDR3. Germline V gene sequence: CDR1 SNHLY, CDR2 FYNNEI. Trimming shortened V by 6 bases and J by 4 bases, and 15 bases separated the two germline ends. The CDR3 DNA reads as TGTGCCAGCAGCCTACAGGAGCTCGGCACTGAAGCTTTCTTT. Translated: CASSLQELGTEAFF.

This chain joins TRBV27 and TRBJ1-1; perhaps TRBD1 as D (6 bases). The CDR3 spans 17 residues. The V end was cut by 8 bases, the J end by 6 bases, with 28 bases between. CDR1 is MNHEY and CDR2 is SMNVEV in the germline V gene (reference sequence). The CDR3 coding sequence is TGTGCCAGCTACACCCAAGGGGGGGGCTCTTTTGGTGCTGAAGCTTTCTTT. Its protein product is CASYTQGGGSFGAEAFF.

This chain links TRBV11-3 with TRBJ2-1, with a weak D call TRBD1 (6 bases). The V end lost 1 base, the J end lost 1 base, and 8 bases lay between the germline ends. The V gene's germline CDR1 is SGHNT and CDR2 YENEEA. The CDR3 has 15 amino acids. The CDR3 DNA is TGTGCCAGCAGCTTAGGACAGGAGTCCTACAATGAGCAGTTCTTC. Protein product: CASSLGQESYNEQFF.

The chain couples TRBV6-2 or TRBV6-3 to TRBJ1-2; D is possibly TRBD1 (6 bases). CDR3 length equals 14 residues. CDR1 and CDR2 from the germline V gene are MNHEY and SVGEGT. V shed 5 bases and J shed 5 bases, with 15 bases lying between them. The CDR3 nucleotides are TGTGCCAGCAGTGCGAGGGACAAATATTATGGCTACACCTTC. This encodes CASSARDKYYGYTF.

The genes are TRBV12-3 or TRBV12-4 and TRBJ2-5; TRBD1 is a possible D gene (7 bases). The CDR3 covers 13 residues. V was pared by 3 bases and J by 4 bases, with 9 bases between. CDR3 nucleotides: TGTGCCAGCAGTTTCCAGGGGGGAGAGACCCAGTACTTC. It specifies CASSFQGGETQYF.

The CDR3 region has the DNA TGTGCCAGCAGCCAGGAGGGGGGGAACAGTGGCTACACCTTC. It codes for CASSQEGGNSGYTF. The chain uses TRBV4-2 and TRBJ1-2, with D possibly matching TRBD1 (6 bases). CDR1 is LGHNA, CDR2 YNFKEQ, per germline. V was shortened by 3 bases and J by 7 bases, with 15 bases between the two germline ends. There are 14 residues in the CDR3.

The rearrangement links TRBV4-3 to TRBJ2-5, with 8 positions matching TRBD2. The CDR3 covers 14 residues. V gave up 3 bases and J gave up 14 bases; unmatched junction bases: 14. Per the germline V gene, CDR1 is LGHNA and CDR2 is YSLEER. CDR3 sequence reads: CASSQNLASGPSYF. CDR3 bases: TGCGCCAGCAGCCAGAACCTAGCTAGCGGGCCATCTTACTTC.

The genes are TRBV6-5 and TRBJ1-3, with 7 positions matching TRBD1. This CDR3 contains 14 residues. V lost 6 bases, J lost 2 bases, and 4 bases stayed unmatched. Germline loops: CDR1 MNHEY, CDR2 SVGAGI. CDR3 DNA sequence: TGTGCCAGCAGCCGTGACAGGGCTGGAAACACCATATATTTT. Translated: CASSRDRAGNTIYF.

This chain uses TRBV9 with TRBJ1-2, with 9 bases identical to TRBD1. Germline lookup yields CDR1 SGDLS and CDR2 YYNGEE. Trimming cost V 4 bases and J 7 bases; bases outside gene matches: 14. The CDR3 spans 16 residues. The CDR3 nucleotides are TGTGCCAGCAGCCCACTCTCGGGGACAGGGACAGGTGGCTACACCTTC. Protein product: CASSPLSGTGTGGYTF.

This chain connects TRBV29-1 to TRBJ2-7, with D possibly being TRBD2 (5 bases). The CDR3 runs to 12 residues. In germline, CDR1 is SQVTM, CDR2 ANQGSEA. V was pared by 5 bases and J by 0 bases, with 8 bases between. The CDR3 protein is CSVQRDSYEQYF. In nucleotides, the CDR3 is TGCAGCGTTCAACGGGACTCCTACGAGCAGTACTTC.

This chain connects TRBV7-9 to TRBJ1-2; D is perhaps TRBD1 (6 bases). V was cut by 6 bases and J by 8 bases, with 19 bases left in between. Germline loops: CDR1 SEHNR, CDR2 FQNEAQ (reference sequence). This CDR3 contains 14 residues. CDR3 DNA: TGTGCCAGCAGTTGGCCCCAAGGGGGTGTGGGCTACACCTTC. It yields the protein CASSWPQGGVGYTF.

The genes are TRBV5-1 and TRBJ2-1; 11 bases fit TRBD2. Germline trimming cut 0 bases from V and 4 bases from J; bases unmatched to any gene: 3. The CDR3 runs 16 residues. Germline V gives CDR1 SGHRS, CDR2 YFSETQ. The CDR3 nucleotides are TGCGCCAGCAGCTTGGTTAGCGGGGGGGCTTACAATGAGCAGTTCTTC. Residues: CASSLVSGGAYNEQFF.

The chain links TRBV12-5 to TRBJ2-5; unclear D gene. Germline V CDR1 and CDR2: LGHNT, FRNRAP. Trimming shortened V by 6 bases and J by 5 bases, and 4 bases separated the two germline ends. The CDR3 contains 10 residues. The CDR3 here is CASGRETQYF. The CDR3 DNA reads TGTGCTAGTGGGCGGGAGACCCAGTACTTC.

The chain is built from TRBV27 and TRBJ1-2; 10 bases are a match to TRBD1. Germline assignment: CDR1 MNHEY and CDR2 SMNVEV (reference sequence). This CDR3 spans 14 amino acids. V shed 5 bases and J 7 bases; nucleotides not matched to a gene: 7. The CDR3 reads CASSAGTGVRGYTF. CDR3 nucleotides: TGTGCCAGCAGTGCCGGGACAGGGGTTCGTGGCTACACCTTC.

The J gene is TRBJ2-7, the V gene TRBV6-5, with 9 bases fitting TRBD1. Germline values: CDR1 MNHEY, CDR2 SVGAGI. Trimming at V came to 2 bases and at J to 2 bases, leaving 4 bases not matched to a gene. This CDR3 region has 15 residues. The CDR3 DNA follows: TGTGCCAGCAGTTACGGGGGACAGGGCACCTACGAGCAGTACTTC. Its translation: CASSYGGQGTYEQYF.

A few counts support this clone. The chain is built from TRBV3-1 (or the pseudogene TRBV3-2) and TRBJ1-6, with D possibly being TRBD1 (5 bases). The CDR3 has 15 residues. Germline CDR1 and CDR2: LGHDT and YNNKEL (reference sequence). Trimming took off 2 bases at V and 11 bases at J, with 16 bases between the two ends. The CDR3 spells CASSQPRGTWTPLHF. The CDR3 DNA reads TGTGCCAGCAGCCAACCCCGGGGGACCTGGACACCCCTCCACTTT.

This sequence joins TRBV2 and TRBJ2-1, with D tentatively TRBD1 (6 bases). The CDR3 is 13 residues long. Trimming left V 7 bases short and J 6 bases short, with 13 bases between. Germline CDR1 is SNHLY and CDR2 is FYNNEI. The CDR3 region is CASKDSVINEQFF. Here the CDR3 DNA reads TGTGCCAGCAAGGACAGCGTAATCAATGAGCAGTTCTTC.

This clone was picked up a small number of times. This sequence joins TRBV6-5 and TRBJ1-4; 8 nucleotides align to TRBD1. CDR1 MNHEY and CDR2 SVGAGI come from the germline V gene. V dropped 2 bases and J dropped 7; count of bases not matched to a gene: 9. The CDR3 contains 16 residues. CDR3 bases: TGTGCCAGCAGTTACCAGGGGGCGTCGTTGGTTGAAAAACTGTTTTTT. Its protein product is CASSYQGASLVEKLFF.

The chain recombines TRBV11-2 with TRBJ2-3; TRBD2 aligns across 7 bases. Per germline, CDR1 SGHAT and CDR2 FQNNGV. The CDR3 spans 15 residues. J lost 5 bases, V lost 1 base, and 6 bases had no gene match. This CDR3 is CASSLGAGRGDTQYF. In DNA form, the CDR3 reads TGTGCCAGCAGCTTAGGAGCGGGGCGGGGAGATACGCAGTATTTT.

The chain has TRBV7-9 and TRBJ1-2; 7 positions match TRBD1. V lost 6 bases, J lost 5 bases, and 12 bases stayed unmatched. The CDR3 has 15 amino acids. Germline CDR1 and CDR2: SEHNR and FQNEAQ (reference sequence). For the CDR3, the DNA is TGTGCCAGCAGGCCGGGACAGAGTTATTTTTATGGCTACACCTTC. Amino acid sequence: CASRPGQSYFYGYTF.

This clone occurred a few times. The chain recombines TRBV7-3 with TRBJ2-3; 8 bases fit TRBD2. Germline values: CDR1 SGHTA, CDR2 FQGTGA. CDR3 length equals 17 residues. V lost 1 base and J lost 6; bases outside the gene matches: 12. The CDR3 sequence: CASSLIRSGGPWDTQYF. The CDR3 DNA sequence: TGTGCCAGCAGCTTAATCCGATCGGGGGGGCCTTGGGATACGCAGTATTTT.

This clone was observed once. V and J are TRBV3-1 (or the pseudogene TRBV3-2) and TRBJ2-3; 15 bases are shared with TRBD2. The CDR3 sequence is 17 residues long. CDR1 is LGHDT and CDR2 is YNNKEL in the germline V gene (reference sequence). V lost 4 bases and J lost 4; bases outside the gene matches: 6. The chain's CDR3 is CASSRTSGGAGADTQYF. The CDR3 DNA follows: TGTGCCAGCAGCCGGACTAGCGGGGGGGCGGGCGCAGATACGCAGTATTTT.

This chain uses TRBV6-5 with TRBJ1-3; 7 bases match TRBD1. CDR3 size: 15 residues. Germline lookup yields CDR1 MNHEY and CDR2 SVGAGI. V was clipped by 5 bases and J by 0 bases; unmatched bases: 4. The CDR3 DNA follows: TGTGCCAGCAGTCTCCGGGACAGCTCTGGAAACACCATATATTTT. Protein: CASSLRDSSGNTIYF.

The chain carries TRBV7-3 and TRBJ2-7; 8 bases match TRBD1. Germline-derived CDR1 and CDR2 are SGHTA and FQGTGA. The CDR3 sequence is 15 residues long. V lost 4 bases to trimming and J lost 3 bases; unmatched junction nucleotides: 8. For the CDR3, the DNA is TGTGCCAGCAGCTCTCAGGGGGCTGGGGGCTACGAGCAGTACTTC. It codes for CASSSQGAGGYEQYF.